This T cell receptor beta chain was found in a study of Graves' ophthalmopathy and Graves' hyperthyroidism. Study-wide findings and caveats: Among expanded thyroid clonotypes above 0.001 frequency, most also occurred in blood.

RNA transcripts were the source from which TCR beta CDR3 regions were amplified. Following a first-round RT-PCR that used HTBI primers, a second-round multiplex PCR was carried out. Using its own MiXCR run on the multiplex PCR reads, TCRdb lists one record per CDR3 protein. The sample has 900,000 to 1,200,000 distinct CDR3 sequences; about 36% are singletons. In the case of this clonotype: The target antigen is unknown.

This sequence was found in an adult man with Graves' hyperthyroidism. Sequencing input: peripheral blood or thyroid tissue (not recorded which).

Written as DNA, the CDR3 is TGTGCCATCAGTGAGTGGGCAGGCGCGGGAGAGACCCAGTACTTC. It codes for CAISEWAGAGETQYF. The chain combines TRBV10-3 with TRBJ2-5, with D possibly TRBD2 on 5 matching bases. The CDR3 length is 15 residues. Trimming cost V 1 base and J 4 bases, with 13 bases left between them. Germline CDR1 is ENHRY and CDR2 is SYGVKD.